The 30 T cell receptor beta chains below come from one sample, sequenced in a study of breast tumors, draining lymph nodes, adjacent tissues. Breast cancer patients provided tissue from their axillary draining lymph nodes. TCRdb reprocessed the multiplex PCR reads with MiXCR, giving one entry per CDR3 protein. Altogether 180,000 or so distinct CDR3 sequences are present, roughly a third being singletons, with the ten largest covering about 4.1%. Sequenced sample: axillary lymph node tissue. These receptors came from a female donor with breast cancer. Some clones in this sample may be carry-over from other donors' samples.

This clonotype has ten or more counts. This rearrangement joins TRBV7-3 to TRBJ2-2; unclear D gene. CDR1 is SGHTA, CDR2 FQGTGA, per germline. The V gene lost 5 bases and the J gene lost 6 bases, with 10 bases spanning the gap. CDR3 size: 13 residues. CDR3 in amino acids: CASSPDGPGELFF. In DNA form, the CDR3 reads TGTGCCAGCAGCCCTGACGGCCCCGGGGAGCTGTTTTTT.

J is TRBJ2-7 and V is TRBV2, with a weak D call TRBD1 (5 bases). V lost 5 bases, J lost 5 bases, and 10 bases lay in between. Germline values: CDR1 SNHLY, CDR2 FYNNEI. This CDR3 has 12 amino acids. CDR3 in amino acids: CASSPGSHEQYF. CDR3 nucleotide sequence: TGTGCCAGCAGTCCAGGGTCCCACGAGCAGTACTTC.

This clonotype was recorded at least ten times. The CDR3 loop reads CANRPGRTDTQYF. DNA of the CDR3: TGCGCCAACCGGCCCGGGCGCACAGATACGCAGTATTTT. This sequence joins TRBV5-1 and TRBJ2-3; no reliable D call. The CDR3 runs to 13 residues. The V gene's germline CDR1 is SGHRS and CDR2 YFSETQ. Trimming removed 9 bases from V and 1 base from J, with 12 bases in between. Full variable domain (outside the CDR3, taken from reference TRBV5-1 and TRBJ2-3): KAGVTQTPRYLIKTRGQQVTLSCSPISGHRSVSWYQQTPGQGLQFLFEYFSETQRNKGNFPGRFSGRQFSNSRSEMNVSTLELGDSALYLCANRPGRTDTQYFGPGTRLTVL.

Many counts were recorded for this clonotype. The rearrangement joins TRBV7-2 to TRBJ2-1; D not resolved. This CDR3 has 16 amino acids. Germline V CDR1 and CDR2: SGHTA, FQGNSA. V shed 4 bases and J shed 7 bases, with 20 bases lying between them. Here the CDR3 reads CASSSRRASGQNEQFF. The CDR3 DNA reads TGTGCCAGCAGCTCTCGCCGGGCTAGTGGGCAGAATGAGCAGTTCTTC.

This clonotype was seen many times. This chain connects TRBV3-1 to TRBJ1-5; 10 bases agree with TRBD1. Germline V CDR1 and CDR2: LGHDT, YNNKEL (reference sequence). The CDR3 contains 17 residues. The ends lost 1 base at V and 3 bases at J; junction bases unmatched: 6. The chain's CDR3 is CASSQGPGQGYNQPQHF. DNA for the CDR3: TGTGCCAGCAGCCAAGGCCCGGGACAGGGGTACAATCAGCCCCAGCATTTT. The whole variable domain, filled in from reference TRBV3-1 and TRBJ1-5, reads DTAVSQTPKYLVTQMGNDKSIKCEQNLGHDTMYWYKQDSKKFLKIMFSYNNKELIINETVPNRFSPKSPDKAHLNLHINSLELGDSAVYFCASSQGPGQGYNQPQHFGDGTRLSIL.

This clonotype was detected many times. This chain links TRBV9 with TRBJ2-4; D is undetermined. The CDR3 is 14 residues long. Trimming took off 4 bases at V and 8 bases at J, with 16 bases between the two ends. Per germline, CDR1 SGDLS and CDR2 YYNGEE. The CDR3, as DNA: TGTGCCAGCAGCCCCGGAATTGGAGAATACATTCAGTACTTC. Amino acids: CASSPGIGEYIQYF.

The J gene is TRBJ1-6, the V gene TRBV20-1; no firm D call. The germline CDR1 and CDR2 sequences are DFQATT and SNEGSKA (reference sequence). The CDR3 spans 13 residues. The CDR3: CRRYKLAGSPLHF. Here the CDR3 DNA reads TGCCGTCGGTACAAACTAGCGGGATCACCCCTCCACTTT.

This clonotype was recorded only once. The junction does not match germline at one end; this may be a read error. V gene TRBV7-8 combines with J gene TRBJ1-1, with D perhaps matching TRBD1 (6 bases). CDR3 length equals 15 residues. Looked up from germline, CDR1 is SGHVS and CDR2 is FQNEAQ. CDR3 amino acids: CAGSLVEGGNTEAFF. CDR3 sequence (DNA): TGTGCCGGCAGCTTAGTAGAGGGGGGGAACACTGAAGCTTTCTTT. The whole variable domain, filled in from reference TRBV7-8 and TRBJ1-1, reads GAGVSQSPRYKVAKRGQDVALRCDPISGHVSLFWYQQALGQGPEFLTYFQNEAQLDKSGLPSDRFFAERPEGSVSTLKIQRTQQEDSAVYLCAGSLVEGGNTEAFFGQGTRLTVV.

The rearrangement uses TRBV30 and TRBJ1-4; 8 bases are shared with TRBD1. CDR1 and CDR2 from the germline V gene are GTSNPN and SVGIG (reference sequence). The V gene end was trimmed by 2 bases and the J gene end by 6 bases; junction bases not matched to a gene: 5. The CDR3 length is 14 residues. CDR3 nucleotides: TGTGCCTGGAGTCGAGGACAGGGATATGAAAAACTGTTTTTT. Translating gives CAWSRGQGYEKLFF. Full variable domain (missing parts from reference TRBV30 and TRBJ1-4): SQTIHQWPATLVQPVGSPLSLECTVEGTSNPNLYWYRQAAGRGLQLLFYSVGIGQISSEVPQNLSASRPQDRQFILSSKKLLLSDSGFYLCAWSRGQGYEKLFFGSGTQLSVL.

This clonotype appeared many times. This chain joins TRBV12-3 or TRBV12-4 and TRBJ2-5; D ambiguous. This CDR3 is 16 amino acids long. The V end was cut by 3 bases, the J end by 5 bases, with 19 bases between. This chain's CDR3 is CASSFGRALQGETQYF. CDR3 coding DNA: TGTGCCAGCAGTTTTGGTAGGGCCCTCCAAGGGGAGACCCAGTACTTC.

This clonotype has just a few counts. Possible read error: a much larger clone is one base away. The CDR3 bases are TGCAGTGCTAGAGACCCCAATGAGCAGTCCTTC. Translating gives CSARDPNEQSF. This sequence joins TRBV20-1 and TRBJ2-1; no clear D. Germline CDR1 reads DFQATT; CDR2 reads SNEGSKA (reference sequence). The CDR3 totals 11 residues.

Comments on this clonotype: Relative to the germline gene, one junction end is altered; a read error may explain this. The rearrangement links TRBV7-9 to TRBJ2-2; 10 bases are a match to TRBD1. CDR1 is SEHNR and CDR2 is FQNEAQ in the germline V gene (reference sequence). The CDR3 loop spans 16 amino acids. The CDR3 is CASFGDRGGLNTEPFF. The DNA for the CDR3 is TGTGCCAGCTTTGGGGACAGGGGTGGTTTGAACACTGAACCTTTCTTT.

The chain links TRBV19 to TRBJ1-2; a possible D gene is TRBD1 (5 bases). Germline values: CDR1 LNHDA, CDR2 SQIVND (reference sequence). The CDR3 consists of 13 residues. V was trimmed by 1 base and J by 6 bases, leaving 9 bases between them. DNA of the CDR3: TGTGCCAGTAGTATAGGGGGCGTCGATGGCTACACCTTC. Its protein product is CASSIGGVDGYTF.

This clonotype showed up many times. V is TRBV11-3 and J is TRBJ2-7; TRBD2 is a possible D gene (7 bases). This CDR3 spans 16 amino acids. The germline CDR1 and CDR2 sequences are SGHNT and YENEEA. V lost 2 bases and J 5 bases, leaving 19 bases between the germline ends. CDR3 residues: CASSLRGGGGLDEQYF. In DNA form, the CDR3 reads TGTGCCAGCAGCTTACGCGGGGGCGGGGGATTGGACGAGCAGTACTTC.

The V call is TRBV6-1, the J call TRBJ1-2, with D maybe TRBD1 (5 bases). Trimming left V 5 bases short and J 2 bases short, with 12 bases between. Germline V lookup: CDR1 MNHNS, CDR2 SASEGT. The CDR3 is made up of 14 amino acids. DNA of the CDR3: TGTGCCAGCAGTCCCTCGACAGCCAACTATGGCTACACCTTC. Its protein product is CASSPSTANYGYTF.

This clonotype was picked up many times. The chain combines TRBV12-3 or TRBV12-4 with TRBJ2-1; D perhaps matches TRBD1 (7 bases). This CDR3 contains 12 residues. Between the trimmed V and J ends, which lost 8 bases and 4 bases, there was a span of 9 bases. CDR3 sequence (DNA): TGTGCCAGCGCGGGACAGTACAATGAGCAGTTCTTC. It encodes CASAGQYNEQFF.

The chain links TRBV20-1 to TRBJ1-3, with D perhaps matching TRBD1 (5 bases). The CDR3 consists of 13 residues. The V end lost 3 bases, the J end lost 12 bases, and 18 bases lay between the germline ends. Germline values: CDR1 DFQATT, CDR2 SNEGSKA (reference sequence). The CDR3 reads CSASGGFGSIIYF. CDR3 nucleotide sequence: TGCAGTGCTAGTGGGGGGTTTGGAAGCATCATATATTTT.

This clonotype was counted ten times or more. The chain combines TRBV6-5 with TRBJ1-2; 12 positions match TRBD1. Per germline, CDR1 MNHEY and CDR2 SVGAGI. With 5 bases clipped from V and 8 bases from J, the junction kept 9 bases outside the gene matches. This CDR3 has 15 residues. CDR3 loop: CASSRGTGGALGYTF. DNA for the CDR3: TGTGCCAGCAGTCGGGGGACAGGGGGCGCGTTGGGCTACACCTTC.

The chain uses TRBV28 and TRBJ2-1, with D perhaps matching TRBD2 (5 bases). The CDR3 is 14 amino acids. Trimming shortened V by 4 bases and J by 7 bases, and 14 bases separated the two germline ends. Germline V gene data show CDR1 as MDHEN and CDR2 as SYDVKM. The CDR3 sequence is CASSSPASKNEQFF. CDR3 coding DNA: TGTGCCAGCAGTTCCCCGGCTAGCAAAAATGAGCAGTTCTTC.

In this sample, this clonotype turned up many times. V is TRBV9 and J is TRBJ2-3; D remains ambiguous. The germline V gene has CDR1 SGDLS and CDR2 YYNGEE. This CDR3 has 16 residues. V was pared by 0 bases and J by 2 bases, with 13 bases between. The CDR3: CASSVGPGEFTDTQYF. The CDR3 region has the DNA TGTGCCAGCAGCGTAGGGCCAGGCGAATTCACAGATACGCAGTATTTT.

At least ten counts were recorded for this clonotype. The J gene is TRBJ2-3, the V gene TRBV30; no reliable D call. V gave up 5 bases and J gave up 2 bases, with 11 bases separating them. This CDR3 has 13 residues. Per the germline V gene, CDR1 is GTSNPN and CDR2 is SVGIG (reference sequence). This CDR3 reads CAWATTFTDTQYF. The CDR3 DNA follows: TGTGCCTGGGCGACCACGTTCACAGATACGCAGTATTTT.

This clonotype was picked up a small number of times. A read error is possible here, since a much larger clone lies one base away. The chain joins TRBV6-1 to TRBJ2-3; TRBD2 aligns across 7 bases. Losses at the gene ends were 7 bases for V and 8 bases for J; bases not matched to a gene: 9. Looked up from germline, CDR1 is MNHNS and CDR2 is SASEGT. This CDR3 has 13 residues. CDR3 in amino acids: CASNPAGQGTQYF. DNA for the CDR3: TGTGCCAGCAACCCAGCGGGGCAAGGTACGCAGTATTTT.

This clonotype was detected ten times or more. The rearrangement joins TRBV5-1 to TRBJ2-5; D not certain. Germline CDR1 SGHRS, CDR2 YFSETQ. The CDR3 has 16 amino acids. Trimming pared 1 base from V and 5 bases from J, leaving 18 bases between. CDR3 loop: CASSLLNFGLLETQYF. The DNA for the CDR3 is TGCGCCAGCAGCTTGTTAAATTTTGGTCTTTTGGAGACCCAGTACTTC.

Many counts were recorded for this clonotype. This chain uses TRBV27 with TRBJ2-7; D may be TRBD2 (6 bases). Trimming took off 5 bases at V and 2 bases at J, with 13 bases between the two ends. CDR3 length equals 14 residues. Germline loops: CDR1 MNHEY, CDR2 SMNVEV (reference sequence). CDR3: CASSPLAAAYEQYF. The DNA for the CDR3 is TGTGCCAGCAGTCCATTAGCGGCAGCCTACGAGCAGTACTTC.

This clonotype has at least ten counts. V and J are TRBV6-6 and TRBJ1-5, with D unresolved. Trimming removed 6 bases from V and 0 bases from J, with 9 bases in between. The length of the CDR3 is 14 residues. CDR1 is MNHNY, CDR2 SVGAGI, per germline (reference sequence). DNA for the CDR3: TGTGCCAGCAGCTCTCTGGGTAGCAATCAGCCCCAGCATTTT. It codes for CASSSLGSNQPQHF.

This rearrangement joins TRBV9 to TRBJ1-5, with TRBD1 matching 8 bases. CDR3 size: 15 residues. Germline V gene lookup returns CDR1 SGDLS and CDR2 YYNGEE. The V and J ends lost 9 bases and 1 base, in that order; junction bases with no gene match: 9. CDR3 DNA: TGTGCCAAGGTACGCGGGACAGGAAGCAATCAGCCCCAGCATTTT. Amino acids: CAKVRGTGSNQPQHF.

The table lists this clonotype with many counts. The chain links TRBV9 to TRBJ2-7, with TRBD2 matching 7 bases. Germline CDR1 and CDR2: SGDLS and YYNGEE. The CDR3 spans 15 residues. The V gene end was trimmed by 0 bases and the J gene end by 2 bases; junction bases not matched to a gene: 5. The CDR3: CASSVAAGAPYEQYF. CDR3 nucleotides: TGTGCCAGCAGCGTAGCGGCGGGAGCCCCCTACGAGCAGTACTTC.

This clonotype has just a few counts. The V call is TRBV28, the J call TRBJ1-5, with D perhaps matching TRBD1 (6 bases). This CDR3 has 16 residues. With 6 bases removed from V and 0 bases from J, the gap between germline ends came to 15 bases. CDR1 and CDR2 (germline): MDHEN, SYDVKM. This CDR3 reads CASRYRRGYSNQPQHF. The CDR3 nucleotides read TGTGCCAGCAGGTACAGGAGGGGGTATAGCAATCAGCCCCAGCATTTT.

Many counts were recorded for this clonotype. This rearrangement joins TRBV4-3 to TRBJ2-2; the D gene is possibly TRBD2 (5 bases). Germline V CDR1 and CDR2: LGHNA, YSLEER. Trimming removed 3 bases from V and 2 bases from J, with 13 bases in between. This CDR3 region has 16 residues. The CDR3 protein is CASSQARAVNTGELFF. The CDR3 nucleotides read TGCGCCAGCAGCCAGGCCCGAGCGGTAAACACCGGGGAGCTGTTTTTT.

The V and J genes are TRBV24-1 and TRBJ1-5, with D hard to call. V lost 0 bases, J lost 14 bases, and 13 bases lay in between. The germline gives CDR1 KGHDR, CDR2 SFDVKD. This CDR3 region has 13 residues. CDR3 in DNA: TGTGCCACCAGTGATTTGCAAACAGACCACGAGCATTTT. It is translated as CATSDLQTDHEHF.